The 23 T cell receptor beta chains reported below all come from one sample, sequenced in a study of cytomegalovirus exposure and HLA in healthy donors. In the PCR, 60 Vbeta and 13 Jbeta primers were used. Sequencing was performed with immunoSEQ multiplex PCR; in TCRdb, only in-frame clones are kept and a portion is missing. The top ten hold less than 2% of the sample, which has about 150,000 clones, over 80% seen once. The specimen sequenced was PBMCs. The receptors shown here come from a man aged 35-49 years in good health and CMV-seronegative.

V usage is TRBV4-1 and J usage is TRBJ2-7; the match to TRBD1 covers 8 bases. This CDR3 has 15 amino acids. Germline V gene sequence: CDR1 MGHRA, CDR2 YSYEKL. Trimming took 1 base from V and 3 from J; bases not matched to a gene: 5. The CDR3: CASSQVTGGFYEQYF. The DNA for the CDR3 is TGCGCCAGCAGCCAAGTCACAGGGGGATTCTACGAGCAGTACTTC.

This sequence joins TRBV7-6 and TRBJ1-2, with a weak D call TRBD1 (5 bases). The CDR3 extends over 14 amino acids. The V gene lost 5 bases and the J gene lost 4 bases, with 14 bases spanning the gap. Germline loops: CDR1 SGHVS, CDR2 FNYEAQ. Here the CDR3 DNA reads TGTGCCAGCAGCCCGCAGAATCAGGGCTATGGCTACACCTTC. Translated, it gives CASSPQNQGYGYTF.

This sequence joins TRBV10-3 and TRBJ1-2, with TRBD1 as a possible D gene (5 bases). V lost 4 bases to trimming and J lost 1 base, with 16 bases between them. Germline CDR1 reads ENHRY; CDR2 reads SYGVKD. This CDR3 has 16 amino acids. The CDR3 loop reads CAISGATAPLNYGYTF. CDR3 nucleotides: TGTGCCATCAGTGGCGCGACAGCTCCCCTTAACTATGGCTACACCTTC.

The chain uses TRBV7-9 and TRBJ2-1; TRBD2 matches 8 bases. Per germline, CDR1 SEHNR and CDR2 FQNEAQ (reference sequence). This CDR3 comprises 16 residues. V lost 2 bases and J lost 7; bases outside the gene matches: 10. The CDR3 DNA sequence: TGTGCCAGCAGCTTAAGCATTGGACTAGCCGAGAATGAGCAGTTCTTC. Translation: CASSLSIGLAENEQFF.

The rearrangement uses TRBV5-4 and TRBJ2-3, with TRBD2 matching 8 bases. Germline V lookup: CDR1 SGHNT, CDR2 YYREEE (reference sequence). There are 16 residues in the CDR3. V shed 0 bases, J shed 1 base, and the junction held 4 bases outside the gene matches. The CDR3 here is CASSLGGLAGTDTQYF. The CDR3 DNA reads as TGTGCCAGCAGCTTGGGTGGACTAGCTGGCACAGATACGCAGTATTTT.

The chain links TRBV9 to TRBJ1-1; 8 positions match TRBD1. The V segment lost 4 bases and the J segment 4 bases; nucleotides outside the gene matches: 3. The CDR3 runs to 13 residues. CDR1 and CDR2 (germline): SGDLS, YYNGEE. The CDR3 region is CASSFTGGTEAFF. The CDR3 region has the DNA TGTGCCAGCAGCTTTACAGGGGGCACTGAAGCTTTCTTT. Combining the CDR3 with reference TRBV9 and TRBJ1-1 gives the whole variable domain DSGVTQTPKHLITATGQRVTLRCSPRSGDLSVYWYQQSLDQGLQFLIQYYNGEERAKGNILERFSAQQFPDLHSELNLSSLELGDSALYFCASSFTGGTEAFFGQGTRLTVV.

V usage is TRBV6-5 and J usage is TRBJ2-5; a possible D gene is TRBD2 (7 bases). Trimming pared 5 bases from V and 4 bases from J, leaving 11 bases between. Looked up from germline, CDR1 is MNHEY and CDR2 is SVGAGI. The CDR3 has 13 amino acids. DNA for the CDR3: TGTGCCAGCAGTAACGGGGGGCCAGAGACCCAGTACTTC. Protein: CASSNGGPETQYF.

V and J are TRBV19 and TRBJ2-6, with TRBD1 matching 7 bases. V lost 6 bases and J lost 1; bases outside the gene matches: 3. Germline loops: CDR1 LNHDA, CDR2 SQIVND (reference sequence). The CDR3 is 15 residues long. The CDR3 loop reads CASSSQGSGANVLTF. The CDR3 DNA sequence: TGTGCCAGTAGCTCACAGGGGTCTGGGGCCAACGTCCTGACTTTC.

The gene calls are TRBV7-9 and TRBJ2-1, with 9 bases that match TRBD2. This CDR3 has 15 amino acids. CDR1 and CDR2 from the germline V gene are SEHNR and FQNEAQ (reference sequence). The V and J ends lost 5 bases and 5 bases, in that order; junction bases with no gene match: 7. The CDR3 coding sequence is TGTGCCAGCAGCCCCCGGGTAGCGGGGGACAATGAGCAGTTCTTC. As protein: CASSPRVAGDNEQFF. Filled out from reference TRBV7-9 and TRBJ2-1, the complete variable domain reads DTGVSQNPRHKITKRGQNVTFRCDPISEHNRLYWYRQTLGQGPEFLTYFQNEAQLEKSRLLSDRFSAERPKGSFSTLEIQRTEQGDSAMYLCASSPRVAGDNEQFFGPGTRLTVL.

The chain is built from TRBV27 and TRBJ2-2; maybe TRBD2 (6 bases). With 2 bases removed from V and 5 bases from J, the gap between germline ends came to 15 bases. This CDR3 contains 16 residues. Per germline, CDR1 MNHEY and CDR2 SMNVEV (reference sequence). The CDR3 coding sequence is TGTGCCAGCAGTTTAAACATCCTAGCGTTAACCGGGGAGCTGTTTTTT. This sequence encodes CASSLNILALTGELFF.

V gene TRBV11-3 combines with J gene TRBJ2-1; the D is unclear. V lost 1 base, J lost 6 bases, and 7 bases lay in between. The CDR3 length is 13 residues. Germline V CDR1 and CDR2: SGHNT, YENEEA. The CDR3 protein is CASSLGSGNEQFF. The CDR3 nucleotides are TGTGCCAGCAGCTTAGGTTCGGGCAATGAGCAGTTCTTC. Variable domain in full (rest from reference TRBV11-3 and TRBJ2-1): EAGVVQSPRYKIIEKKQPVAFWCNPISGHNTLYWYLQNLGQGPELLIRYENEEAVDDSQLPKDRFSAERLKGVDSTLKIQPAELGDSAVYLCASSLGSGNEQFFGPGTRLTVL.

This rearrangement joins TRBV28 to TRBJ1-2; 7 bases agree with TRBD1. The CDR3 is made up of 14 amino acids. Germline CDR1 is MDHEN and CDR2 is SYDVKM. J was trimmed by 3 bases and V by 2 bases; bases with no gene match: 3. CDR3 in amino acids: CASSLGGQYYGYTF. CDR3 sequence (DNA): TGTGCCAGCAGTTTAGGGGGACAGTACTATGGCTACACCTTC.

This sequence joins TRBV19 and TRBJ2-7; D may be TRBD2 (5 bases). Germline lookup yields CDR1 LNHDA and CDR2 SQIVND (reference sequence). CDR3 length equals 13 residues. Trimming left V 3 bases short and J 2 bases short, with 8 bases between. The CDR3 DNA reads as TGTGCCAGTAGTATCCCCGGGACCTACGAGCAGTACTTC. Translation gives CASSIPGTYEQYF. Variable domain in full (rest from reference TRBV19 and TRBJ2-7): DGGITQSPKYLFRKEGQNVTLSCEQNLNHDAMYWYRQDPGQGLRLIYYSQIVNDFQKGDIAEGYSVSREKKESFPLTVTSAQKNPTAFYLCASSIPGTYEQYFGPGTRLTVT.

As regards this clone: In the same sample, other DNA sequences code for this CDR3. The rearrangement uses TRBV2 and TRBJ1-1; 7 bases fit TRBD1. In germline, CDR1 is SNHLY, CDR2 FYNNEI. J was trimmed by 6 bases and V by 5 bases; bases with no gene match: 9. The CDR3 runs to 14 residues. CDR3 DNA: TGTGCCAGCAGTATAGACAGGGCGATACCTGAAGCTTTCTTT. As protein: CASSIDRAIPEAFF.

V usage is TRBV7-2 and J usage is TRBJ1-5; 7 bases agree with TRBD1. J lost 5 bases, V lost 1 base, and 8 bases had no gene match. CDR3 length: 16 residues. CDR1 SGHTA and CDR2 FQGNSA come from the germline V gene. CDR3 residues: CASSLVYWDRYQPQHF. Written as DNA, the CDR3 is TGTGCCAGCAGCTTAGTATATTGGGACAGATATCAGCCCCAGCATTTT.

The J gene is TRBJ1-2, the V gene TRBV27; 8 nucleotides line up with TRBD1. The CDR3 covers 15 residues. CDR1 MNHEY and CDR2 SMNVEV come from the germline V gene (reference sequence). The trim removed 3 bases at V and 2 bases at J, leaving 5 bases unmatched. CDR3 amino acids: CASSFRQGRNYGYTF. CDR3 sequence (DNA): TGTGCCAGCAGTTTCCGACAGGGGCGAAACTATGGCTACACCTTC.

The chain carries TRBV28 and TRBJ1-5, with a possible D match to TRBD1 (6 bases). Germline lookup yields CDR1 MDHEN and CDR2 SYDVKM. The CDR3 totals 15 residues. V lost 4 bases, J lost 0 bases, and 10 bases lay in between. CDR3 coding DNA: TGTGCCAGCAGTTGGACAGATTATAGCAATCAGCCCCAGCATTTT. Translation: CASSWTDYSNQPQHF.

The chain employs TRBV21-1 and TRBJ1-5; TRBD1 is taken as the D call from the table, unchecked against the DNA. TRBV21-1 is a pseudogene segment. There are 14 residues in the CDR3. The CDR3 DNA reads as TGTGCCAGCAGCAAAGACAGGACAAATCAGCCCCAGCATTTT. This codes for CASSKDRTNQPQHF.

The V gene is TRBV7-2, the J gene TRBJ1-3; tentative D call: TRBD1 (5 bases). Germline V CDR1 and CDR2: SGHTA, FQGNSA. V was pared by 4 bases and J by 0 bases, with 10 bases between. The CDR3 is 15 residues long. Written as DNA, the CDR3 is TGTGCCAGCAGCTCCGACAGTGCCTCTGGAAACACCATATATTTT. Amino acid sequence: CASSSDSASGNTIYF.

The chain joins TRBV30 to TRBJ2-7; D is perhaps TRBD1 (6 bases). Trimming removed 8 bases at V and 4 bases at J, with 18 bases between. The CDR3 has 13 amino acids. Germline V CDR1 and CDR2: GTSNPN, SVGIG (reference sequence). CDR3 nucleotides: TGTGCCGGCTTGGACAGCAGGAGGTACGAGCAGTACTTC. It codes for CAGLDSRRYEQYF.

This sequence joins TRBV6-5 and TRBJ2-6; no clear D. V lost 7 bases and J lost 0, with 7 bases in between. The CDR3 has 14 amino acids. Germline V CDR1 and CDR2: MNHEY, SVGAGI. The CDR3 bases are TGTGCCAGCACTATCAACTCTGGGGCCAACGTCCTGACTTTC. This encodes CASTINSGANVLTF.

The chain employs TRBV5-1 and TRBJ2-3; D possibly corresponds to TRBD1 (5 bases). Germline V gene lookup returns CDR1 SGHRS and CDR2 YFSETQ. V lost 2 bases, J lost 0 bases, and 7 bases lay in between. The CDR3 is 14 residues long. The CDR3 is CASSFDSSTDTQYF. CDR3 nucleotides: TGCGCCAGCAGCTTTGACAGCAGCACAGATACGCAGTATTTT.

This clone has a single count. This rearrangement joins TRBV7-3 to TRBJ2-7; 8 bases are shared with TRBD2. In germline, CDR1 is SGHTA, CDR2 FQGTGA. The CDR3 sequence is 13 residues long. V lost 6 bases to trimming and J lost 2 bases; unmatched junction nucleotides: 3. The CDR3 sequence: CASSLSGTYEQYF. The CDR3 nucleotides are TGTGCCAGCAGTCTTAGCGGGACCTACGAGCAGTACTTC.